One sample yielded the 9 T cell receptor beta chains listed below, sequenced in a study of metastatic and nonmetastatic thyroid tumors. Every patient was untreated before thyroid surgery. TCRdb used MiXCR to call clones anew from the PCR reads. Of more than 70,000 clones listed, around 7.8% are singletons. The specimen was blood. The receptors here all came from a female donor with papillary thyroid cancer or a benign thyroid nodule (not recorded which). Some clones in this sample may be carry-over from other donors' samples.

The rearrangement joins TRBV6-1 to TRBJ2-7; 10 bases match TRBD2. Germline V CDR1 and CDR2: MNHNS, SASEGT. The CDR3 spans 14 residues. J gave up 4 bases and V 8 bases, and 8 bases lay outside the gene matches. The CDR3 is CASSPTSGFYEQYF. CDR3 in DNA: TGTGCCAGCTCCCCGACTAGCGGGTTTTACGAGCAGTACTTC.

This clone was counted ten times or more. The chain employs TRBV28 and TRBJ1-5; tentatively, D is TRBD1 (5 bases). The CDR3 consists of 14 residues. Germline CDR1 MDHEN, CDR2 SYDVKM. V was cut by 5 bases and J by 6 bases, with 14 bases left in between. CDR3 region: CASSTDGGGQPQHF. DNA of the CDR3: TGTGCCAGCAGTACCGACGGGGGGGGTCAGCCCCAGCATTTT.

This clone was seen many times. V usage is TRBV27 and J usage is TRBJ1-2, with 10 bases fitting TRBD1. From germline, CDR1 is MNHEY and CDR2 SMNVEV (reference sequence). The CDR3 contains 14 residues. After removal of 5 bases from V and 3 bases from J, the junction contained 3 bases not matched to a gene. The CDR3 here is CASSRQGADYGYTF. The CDR3, as DNA: TGTGCCAGCAGTAGACAGGGGGCCGACTATGGCTACACCTTC.

This clone was picked up many times. The chain links TRBV19 to TRBJ1-1; D is undetermined. The germline CDR1 and CDR2 sequences are LNHDA and SQIVND (reference sequence). CDR3 length equals 14 residues. The V gene lost 0 bases and the J gene lost 1 base, with 6 bases spanning the gap. Here the CDR3 reads CASSIDLENTEAFF. DNA of the CDR3: TGTGCCAGTAGTATAGATTTGGAGAACACTGAAGCTTTCTTT.

This clone appeared many times. The chain recombines TRBV7-9 with TRBJ1-5, with a tentative D call TRBD1 (5 bases). Germline V gene lookup returns CDR1 SEHNR and CDR2 FQNEAQ (reference sequence). The CDR3 length is 15 residues. V gave up 1 base and J gave up 1 base, with 8 bases separating them. CDR3 protein: CASSLGGASNQPQHF. CDR3 in DNA: TGTGCCAGCAGCTTAGGGGGCGCAAGCAATCAGCCCCAGCATTTT.

In its sample, this clone was seen many times. The chain carries TRBV5-1 and TRBJ1-5; a possible D gene is TRBD1 (6 bases). Trimming took 2 bases from V and 2 from J, leaving 14 bases between them. The CDR3 consists of 16 residues. CDR1 and CDR2 from the germline V gene are SGHRS and YFSETQ. The CDR3 protein is CASSLRGAGGNQPQHF. CDR3 coding DNA: TGCGCCAGCAGCTTAAGGGGGGCTGGTGGCAATCAGCCCCAGCATTTT. Drawing the rest from reference TRBV5-1 and TRBJ1-5, the complete variable domain is KAGVTQTPRYLIKTRGQQVTLSCSPISGHRSVSWYQQTPGQGLQFLFEYFSETQRNKGNFPGRFSGRQFSNSRSEMNVSTLELGDSALYLCASSLRGAGGNQPQHFGDGTRLSIL.

This clone appeared many times. The J gene is TRBJ2-7, the V gene TRBV11-2; perhaps TRBD2 as D (6 bases). V was pared by 4 bases and J by 1 base, with 14 bases between. CDR1 SGHAT and CDR2 FQNNGV come from the germline V gene. This CDR3 is built from 15 residues. CDR3 in DNA: TGTGCCAGCAGCTGGAGCCCGGGACTTTCCTACGAGCAGTACTTC. As protein: CASSWSPGLSYEQYF.

With regard to this clone: It may be a read error: a sequence one base away is much more abundant. This chain connects TRBV12-3 or TRBV12-4 to TRBJ2-3, with a possible D match to TRBD2 (7 bases). CDR3 size: 13 residues. Trimming removed 5 bases from V and 5 bases from J, with 11 bases in between. The CDR3 DNA reads as TGTGCCAGCAGTCTAGGGGGGGAAGATACGCAGTATTTT. This encodes CASSLGGEDTQYF.

This clone came up many times. The V call is TRBV5-4, the J call TRBJ1-2; a possible D gene is TRBD1 (6 bases). CDR3 length: 13 residues. V lost 3 bases and J lost 8, with 14 bases in between. Germline V gene lookup returns CDR1 SGHNT and CDR2 YYREEE (reference sequence). DNA for the CDR3: TGTGCCAGCAGCTACACGGAGGGGGAGGGCTACACCTTC. This encodes CASSYTEGEGYTF.